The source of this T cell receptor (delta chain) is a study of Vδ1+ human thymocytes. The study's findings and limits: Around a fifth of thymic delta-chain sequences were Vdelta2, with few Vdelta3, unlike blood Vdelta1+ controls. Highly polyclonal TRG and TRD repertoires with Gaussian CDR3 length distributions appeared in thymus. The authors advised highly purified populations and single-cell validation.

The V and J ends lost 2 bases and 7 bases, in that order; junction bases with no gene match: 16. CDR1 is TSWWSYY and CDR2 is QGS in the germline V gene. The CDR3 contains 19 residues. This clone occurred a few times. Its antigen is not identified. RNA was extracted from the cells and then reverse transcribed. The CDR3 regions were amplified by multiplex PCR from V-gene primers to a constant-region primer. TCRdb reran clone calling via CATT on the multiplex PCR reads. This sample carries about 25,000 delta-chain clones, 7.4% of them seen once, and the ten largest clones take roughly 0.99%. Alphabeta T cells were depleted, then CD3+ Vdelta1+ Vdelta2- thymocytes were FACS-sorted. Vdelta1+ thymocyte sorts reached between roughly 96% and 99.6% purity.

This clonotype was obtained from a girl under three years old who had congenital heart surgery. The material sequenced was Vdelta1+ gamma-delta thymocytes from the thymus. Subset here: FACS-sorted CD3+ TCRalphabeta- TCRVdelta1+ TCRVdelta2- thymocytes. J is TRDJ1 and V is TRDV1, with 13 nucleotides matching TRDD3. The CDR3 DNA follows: TGTGCTCTTGGGGAAGTTACTAACATCTACTGGGGGATACGAGGTAAACTCATCTTT. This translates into CALGEVTNIYWGIRGKLIF.